The 13 T cell receptor beta chains below were found in one sample sequenced in a study of cytomegalovirus exposure and HLA in healthy donors. PCR employed 60 Vbeta and 13 Jbeta primers. Generated by immunoSEQ multiplex PCR, the TCRdb table keeps only in-frame clones and is missing some. The data show tens of thousands of clones, approximately 70% seen once. Sequenced: PBMCs. These receptors all come from a male donor in good health and CMV-seropositive.

The count of this clone is one. The J gene is TRBJ2-1, the V gene TRBV4-1; TRBD1 is a possible D gene (5 bases). Germline V gene data show CDR1 as MGHRA and CDR2 as YSYEKL. The CDR3 contains 16 residues. V was cut by 3 bases and J by 3 bases, with 15 bases left in between. The CDR3 bases are TGCGCCAGCAGCCAGGAAGGCAGGGCCTACTACAATGAGCAGTTCTTC. This gives the protein CASSQEGRAYYNEQFF.

V is TRBV9 and J is TRBJ1-1; 8 bases line up with TRBD1. The CDR3 contains 14 residues. In germline, CDR1 is SGDLS, CDR2 YYNGEE. The V gene end was trimmed by 2 bases and the J gene end by 5 bases; junction bases not matched to a gene: 5. The CDR3 nucleotides read TGTGCCAGCAGCGTGACAGGGGAATCAACTGAAGCTTTCTTT. Its protein product is CASSVTGESTEAFF.

The chain is built from TRBV4-3 and TRBJ1-6, with D tentatively TRBD1 (5 bases). CDR3 size: 14 residues. Germline-derived CDR1 and CDR2 are LGHNA and YSLEER. Trimming left V 4 bases short and J 11 bases short, with 15 bases between. CDR3 bases: TGCGCCAGCAGCCTAGACCAGGGCCGTGCACCCCTCCACTTT. It translates to CASSLDQGRAPLHF.

About this clone itself: The junction departs from germline at one end; a sequencing error may be responsible. The chain links TRBV7-9 to TRBJ1-5; 9 bases line up with TRBD1. This CDR3 contains 13 residues. CDR1 is SEHNR and CDR2 is FQNEAQ in the germline V gene (reference sequence). DNA of the CDR3: TGTTCCAGCAGCGGACAGGGGTCTCAGCCCCAGCATTTT. It encodes CSSSGQGSQPQHF.

The V gene is TRBV11-2, the J gene TRBJ1-1; 7 nucleotides line up with TRBD1. Per the germline V gene, CDR1 is SGHAT and CDR2 is FQNNGV. This CDR3 is built from 14 residues. The ends lost 4 bases at V and 4 bases at J; junction bases unmatched: 6. This chain's CDR3 is CASSSGGGSTEAFF. The CDR3 DNA reads TGTGCCAGCAGCTCCGGAGGGGGCAGCACTGAAGCTTTCTTT.

The chain has TRBV7-6 and TRBJ2-2; perhaps TRBD2 as D (5 bases). Germline V gene sequence: CDR1 SGHVS, CDR2 FNYEAQ. The CDR3 is 17 amino acids. V was pared by 4 bases and J by 0 bases, with 15 bases between. CDR3 nucleotides: TGTGCCAGCAGCTCACAAGCGGATACCGCGAACACCGGGGAGCTGTTTTTT. The encoded protein is CASSSQADTANTGELFF.

The chain uses TRBV28 and TRBJ2-7, with 11 bases lining up with TRBD2. V dropped 6 bases and J dropped 3; count of bases not matched to a gene: 7. Germline CDR1 is MDHEN and CDR2 is SYDVKM. The CDR3 has 15 residues. The CDR3 loop reads CASSPGTSGHYEQYF. The CDR3 region has the DNA TGTGCCAGCAGCCCTGGGACTAGCGGCCACTACGAGCAGTACTTC.

The J gene is TRBJ2-5, the V gene TRBV5-6; 8 bases agree with TRBD1. The ends lost 5 bases at V and 5 bases at J; junction bases unmatched: 2. The CDR3 is 12 residues long. CDR1 and CDR2 from the germline V gene are SGHDT and YYEEEE. The CDR3 loop reads CASRRQGETQYF. The CDR3 DNA is TGTGCCAGCAGGAGACAGGGGGAGACCCAGTACTTC.

The J gene is TRBJ2-1, the V gene TRBV5-4, with D maybe TRBD2 (6 bases). The V and J ends lost 0 bases and 0 bases respectively, with 13 bases between them. Germline V gene sequence: CDR1 SGHNT, CDR2 YYREEE (reference sequence). CDR3 length: 17 residues. The CDR3 DNA is TGTGCCAGCAGCTTGGGGGGGGTACTTAGCTCCTACAATGAGCAGTTCTTC. Amino acids: CASSLGGVLSSYNEQFF.

The rearrangement joins TRBV14 to TRBJ2-5; 13 bases match TRBD2. With 3 bases clipped from V and 4 bases from J, the junction kept 14 bases outside the gene matches. CDR3 length: 19 amino acids. Looked up from germline, CDR1 is SGHDN and CDR2 is FVKESK. The CDR3 spells CASSQGSWGTSGVTETQYF. CDR3 DNA sequence: TGTGCCAGCAGCCAGGGATCTTGGGGGACTAGCGGGGTGACAGAGACCCAGTACTTC.

This rearrangement joins TRBV5-1 to TRBJ2-2; 10 bases line up with TRBD2. CDR3 length: 16 residues. Germline loops: CDR1 SGHRS, CDR2 YFSETQ. The V and J ends lost 5 bases and 5 bases, in that order; junction bases with no gene match: 9. The CDR3 loop reads CASSRLAGLGTGELFF. CDR3 in DNA: TGCGCCAGCAGTCGACTAGCGGGCTTGGGGACCGGGGAGCTGTTTTTT.

The V and J genes are TRBV5-1 and TRBJ2-6; D remains ambiguous. The V end lost 6 bases, the J end lost 1 base, and 11 bases lay between the germline ends. Germline loops: CDR1 SGHRS, CDR2 YFSETQ. This CDR3 spans 15 amino acids. The DNA for the CDR3 is TGCGCCAGCAAAGGCACAGTTTCTGGGGCCAACGTCCTGACTTTC. Translated, it gives CASKGTVSGANVLTF.

The gene calls are TRBV10-2 and TRBJ1-6, with 7 bases that match TRBD1. Trimming removed 3 bases from V and 6 bases from J; junction bases left unmatched: 5. The CDR3 has 15 residues. Germline V gives CDR1 WSHSY, CDR2 SAAADI. CDR3 residues: CASSEFGTANSPLHF. CDR3 nucleotides: TGCGCCAGCAGTGAATTTGGGACAGCTAATTCACCCCTCCACTTT.